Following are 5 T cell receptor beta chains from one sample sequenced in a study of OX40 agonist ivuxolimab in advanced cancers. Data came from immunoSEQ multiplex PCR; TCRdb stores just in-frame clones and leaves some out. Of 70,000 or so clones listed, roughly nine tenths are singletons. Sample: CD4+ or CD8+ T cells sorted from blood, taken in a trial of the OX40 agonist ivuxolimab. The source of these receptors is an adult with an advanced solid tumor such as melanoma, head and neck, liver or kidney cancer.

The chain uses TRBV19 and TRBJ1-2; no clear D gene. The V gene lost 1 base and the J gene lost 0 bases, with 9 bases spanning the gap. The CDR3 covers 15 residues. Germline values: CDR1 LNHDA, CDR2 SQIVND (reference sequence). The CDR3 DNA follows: TGTGCCAGTAGTATAGGAAACAGAGCTAACTATGGCTACACCTTC. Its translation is CASSIGNRANYGYTF.

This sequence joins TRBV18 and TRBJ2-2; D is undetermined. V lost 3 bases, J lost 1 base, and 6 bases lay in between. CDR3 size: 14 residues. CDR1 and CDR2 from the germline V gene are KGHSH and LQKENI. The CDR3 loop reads CASSPSGNTGELFF. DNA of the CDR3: TGTGCCAGCTCACCCAGTGGGAACACCGGGGAGCTGTTTTTT.

The CDR3 DNA reads as TGTGCCAGCTCACCTACCGGGACAGCCAAAGAGACCCAGTACTTC. Translated: CASSPTGTAKETQYF. The V call is TRBV18, the J call TRBJ2-5, with TRBD1 matching 7 bases. In germline, CDR1 is KGHSH, CDR2 LQKENI. The V and J ends lost 3 bases and 3 bases, in that order; junction bases with no gene match: 7. CDR3 length equals 15 residues.

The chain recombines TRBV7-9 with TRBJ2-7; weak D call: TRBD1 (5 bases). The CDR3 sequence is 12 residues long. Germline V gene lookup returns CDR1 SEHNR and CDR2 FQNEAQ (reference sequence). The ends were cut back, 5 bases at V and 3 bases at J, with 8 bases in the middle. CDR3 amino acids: CASSQDSYEQYF. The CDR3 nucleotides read TGTGCCAGCAGCCAAGACAGCTACGAGCAGTACTTC.

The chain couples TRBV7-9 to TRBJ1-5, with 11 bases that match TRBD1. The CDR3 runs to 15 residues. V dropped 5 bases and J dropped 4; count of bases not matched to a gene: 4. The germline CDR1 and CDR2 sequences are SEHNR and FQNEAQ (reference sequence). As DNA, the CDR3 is TGTGCCAGCAGCCCAGGGACAGGGGGAAATCAGCCCCAGCATTTT. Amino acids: CASSPGTGGNQPQHF.